This T cell receptor (beta chain) emerged from a study of T cell repertoires in cytomegalovirus infection. Study details: Use of recently identified HLA-C-restricted and well-studied HLA-B-restricted CMV epitopes was part of the study. From public TCR beta signatures came an indication of both CMV infection and matching HLA type.

Concerning this clonotype: As yet, its antigen is unknown.

V gave up 6 bases and J gave up 7 bases, with 19 bases separating them. The CDR3 sequence is 13 residues long. Germline V gene data show CDR1 as SQVTM and CDR2 as ANQGSEA. One entry per CDR3 protein, called by TCRdb with MiXCR from the reads. This sample has a few hundred thousand distinct CDR3 sequences, with under 25% found just once. The V call is TRBV29-1, the J call TRBJ2-7; weak D call: TRBD1 (6 bases). The receptor was derived from a human donor in good health (CMV status not recorded). Some clones in this sample may be carry-over from other donors' samples. The specimen was cultured PBMCs, collected from culture after CMV antigen stimulation. CDR3 sequence: CSVETSTGAEQYF. The CDR3 DNA follows: TGCAGCGTCGAAACATCGACAGGTGCAGAGCAGTACTTC.